Following are 20 T cell receptor beta chains from one sample sequenced in a study of OX40 agonist ivuxolimab in advanced cancers. This table comes from immunoSEQ multiplex PCR, and its TCRdb copy is limited to in-frame clones, with some not included. This table holds 65,000 to 70,000 clones, 90% found once. The sample in question was CD4+ or CD8+ T cells sorted from blood, obtained in a trial of the OX40 agonist ivuxolimab. All receptors come from an adult with an advanced solid tumor such as melanoma, head and neck, liver or kidney cancer.

The J gene is TRBJ2-2, the V gene TRBV5-4, with a weak D call TRBD1 (5 bases). The CDR3 consists of 16 residues. V lost 4 bases to trimming and J lost 3 bases, with 16 bases between them. Per the germline V gene, CDR1 is SGHNT and CDR2 is YYREEE (reference sequence). The CDR3 here is CASSSRVLRDTGELFF. The CDR3 DNA is TGTGCCAGCAGCAGCAGGGTCCTCCGGGACACCGGGGAGCTGTTTTTT.

The chain combines TRBV5-1 with TRBJ1-1, with no clear D. V lost 4 bases, J lost 0 bases, and 13 bases lay in between. This CDR3 region has 15 residues. Germline V lookup: CDR1 SGHRS, CDR2 YFSETQ. The CDR3 reads CASSETFYLNTEAFF. In DNA form, the CDR3 reads TGCGCCAGCAGCGAGACCTTTTACTTGAACACTGAAGCTTTCTTT. Full variable domain (missing parts from reference TRBV5-1 and TRBJ1-1): KAGVTQTPRYLIKTRGQQVTLSCSPISGHRSVSWYQQTPGQGLQFLFEYFSETQRNKGNFPGRFSGRQFSNSRSEMNVSTLELGDSALYLCASSETFYLNTEAFFGQGTRLTVV.

The chain employs TRBV11-1 and TRBJ2-2, with D perhaps TRBD2 (5 bases). V shed 5 bases and J shed 5 bases, with 9 bases lying between them. This CDR3 has 13 residues. The germline V gene has CDR1 SGHAT and CDR2 FQDESV (reference sequence). The CDR3 DNA is TGTGCCAGCAGCGTGACTACAACCGGGGAGCTGTTTTTT. It encodes CASSVTTTGELFF.

The chain couples TRBV4-3 to TRBJ2-3; D is perhaps TRBD2 (5 bases). Between the trimmed V and J ends, which lost 4 bases and 3 bases, there was a span of 8 bases. This CDR3 region has 13 residues. Germline V gene lookup returns CDR1 LGHNA and CDR2 YSLEER. CDR3 in amino acids: CASSRQRTDTQYF. CDR3 sequence (DNA): TGCGCCAGCAGCCGGCAGCGGACAGATACGCAGTATTTT.

In DNA, the CDR3 is TGTGCCAGCAGCACCCGGTCTAGCGGAGGGGAGACCCAGTACTTC. Its translation: CASSTRSSGGETQYF. The chain links TRBV7-9 to TRBJ2-5, with TRBD2 matching over 7 bases. From germline, CDR1 is SEHNR and CDR2 FQNEAQ (reference sequence). This CDR3 region has 15 residues. Trimming removed 5 bases from V and 5 bases from J; junction bases left unmatched: 11.

The V and J genes are TRBV5-6 and TRBJ2-1; 13 bases match TRBD2. The CDR3 runs to 15 residues. The germline gives CDR1 SGHDT, CDR2 YYEEEE. V lost 4 bases, J lost 7 bases, and 5 bases stayed unmatched. In DNA form, the CDR3 reads TGTGCCAGCAGCCCTACTAGCGGGAGGGGGAATGAGCAGTTCTTC. Amino acids: CASSPTSGRGNEQFF.

The chain uses TRBV5-4 and TRBJ1-1; D is undetermined. Germline V CDR1 and CDR2: SGHNT, YYREEE (reference sequence). This CDR3 contains 14 residues. The V end lost 6 bases, the J end lost 4 bases, and 16 bases lay between the germline ends. The CDR3 region is CASKRNVRGTEAFF. DNA for the CDR3: TGTGCCAGCAAAAGGAACGTCCGGGGCACTGAAGCTTTCTTT.

This chain uses TRBV7-9 with TRBJ2-1; 7 bases are a match to TRBD1. Germline trimming cut 4 bases from V and 12 bases from J; bases unmatched to any gene: 6. CDR1 SEHNR and CDR2 FQNEAQ come from the germline V gene (reference sequence). The CDR3 has 12 residues. CDR3 sequence: CASSSLGGGQFF. CDR3 bases: TGTGCCAGCAGCTCCCTAGGGGGCGGGCAGTTCTTC.

The CDR3 sequence: CASSSGTGAGELFF. In DNA, the CDR3 is TGCGCCAGCAGCTCGGGGACAGGGGCCGGGGAGCTGTTTTTT. The V and J genes are TRBV5-1 and TRBJ2-2, with 10 bases aligning to TRBD1. Losses at the gene ends were 3 bases for V and 6 bases for J; bases not matched to a gene: 2. This CDR3 region has 14 residues. Looked up from germline, CDR1 is SGHRS and CDR2 is YFSETQ.

V and J are TRBV7-3 and TRBJ2-1, with 16 positions matching TRBD2. Germline trimming cut 5 bases from V and 0 bases from J; bases unmatched to any gene: 7. The germline V gene has CDR1 SGHTA and CDR2 FQGTGA. The length of the CDR3 is 19 residues. CDR3 loop: CASSRPGLAGGSSYNEQFF. The CDR3 nucleotides read TGTGCCAGCAGCCGGCCGGGACTAGCGGGAGGGAGCTCCTACAATGAGCAGTTCTTC.

The chain joins TRBV27 to TRBJ1-2, with 7 bases aligning to TRBD1. V lost 6 bases to trimming and J lost 4 bases; unmatched junction nucleotides: 8. Per germline, CDR1 MNHEY and CDR2 SMNVEV (reference sequence). The length of the CDR3 is 14 residues. The CDR3, as DNA: TGTGCCAGCAGCCGACAGGGCAGCGGCTATGGCTACACCTTC. Residues: CASSRQGSGYGYTF.

The genes are TRBV6-6 and TRBJ2-2, with D maybe TRBD2 (7 bases). Germline values: CDR1 MNHNY, CDR2 SVGAGI (reference sequence). Trimming took 6 bases from V and 8 from J, leaving 22 bases between them. The CDR3 is 16 residues long. The CDR3 nucleotides read TGTGCCAGCAGCCCCGGGGGGCAGGGGAAGGTTGGGGAGCTGTTTTTT. Protein sequence: CASSPGGQGKVGELFF.

This rearrangement joins TRBV7-9 to TRBJ2-7; 12 nucleotides line up with TRBD2. The CDR3 contains 16 residues. Germline V gene data show CDR1 as SEHNR and CDR2 as FQNEAQ (reference sequence). V shed 5 bases and J 6 bases; nucleotides not matched to a gene: 11. CDR3 amino acids: CASSTTSSGRALEQYF. CDR3 coding DNA: TGTGCCAGCAGCACAACTTCTAGCGGGAGGGCTCTCGAGCAGTACTTC. The full variable domain, its missing parts supplied by reference TRBV7-9 and TRBJ2-7, is DTGVSQNPRHKITKRGQNVTFRCDPISEHNRLYWYRQTLGQGPEFLTYFQNEAQLEKSRLLSDRFSAERPKGSFSTLEIQRTEQGDSAMYLCASSTTSSGRALEQYFGPGTRLTVT.

The V call is TRBV6-5, the J call TRBJ2-5; TRBD1 is a possible D gene (7 bases). CDR3 length: 14 residues. V was shortened by 6 bases and J by 5 bases, with 16 bases between the two germline ends. CDR1 and CDR2 from the germline V gene are MNHEY and SVGAGI. The CDR3 DNA reads TGTGCCAGCAGGAACAGGGGACTCTGGGAGACCCAGTACTTC. It is translated as CASRNRGLWETQYF.

The chain links TRBV11-2 to TRBJ2-7; D is possibly TRBD1 (5 bases). CDR3 size: 15 residues. CDR1 is SGHAT, CDR2 FQNNGV, per germline. Deletions cut 5 bases from V and 1 base from J, with 15 bases between. The CDR3 loop reads CASSKDGHGSYEQYF. CDR3 in DNA: TGTGCCAGCAGCAAAGACGGACATGGGTCCTACGAGCAGTACTTC. The variable domain in full, with the rest retrieved from reference TRBV11-2 and TRBJ2-7, is EAGVAQSPRYKIIEKRQSVAFWCNPISGHATLYWYQQILGQGPKLLIQFQNNGVVDDSQLPKDRFSAERLKGVDSTLKIQPAKLEDSAVYLCASSKDGHGSYEQYFGPGTRLTVT.

The chain joins TRBV6-6 to TRBJ1-6, with 7 bases identical to TRBD1. V shed 2 bases and J 15 bases; nucleotides not matched to a gene: 10. The CDR3 contains 14 residues. CDR1 and CDR2 from the germline V gene are MNHNY and SVGAGI (reference sequence). The DNA for the CDR3 is TGTGCCAGCAGTTACGACTATGACAGGGTACGCCTCCACTTT. It codes for CASSYDYDRVRLHF.

This clone was found once. The CDR3 region is CASSLGPGHQYEQYF. The CDR3 DNA reads as TGTGCCAGCAGCTTAGGTCCGGGACACCAATACGAGCAGTACTTC. V and J are TRBV7-3 and TRBJ2-7; tentatively, D is TRBD1 (6 bases). Germline V gives CDR1 SGHTA, CDR2 FQGTGA. The CDR3 has 15 residues. V was shortened by 2 bases and J by 4 bases, with 15 bases between the two germline ends.

The DNA of the CDR3 is TGCGCCAGCAGCTTGCGTTCTAGCGGGAAATTAACGAACACCGGGGAGCTGTTTTTT. Amino acid sequence: CASSLRSSGKLTNTGELFF. The rearrangement joins TRBV5-1 to TRBJ2-2; 9 nucleotides match TRBD2. The CDR3 has 19 amino acids. Trimming cost V 1 base and J 0 bases; bases outside gene matches: 10. Germline V gives CDR1 SGHRS, CDR2 YFSETQ.

The chain has TRBV5-4 and TRBJ2-7; 7 nucleotides line up with TRBD2. Per the germline V gene, CDR1 is SGHNT and CDR2 is YYREEE (reference sequence). This CDR3 contains 14 residues. The trim removed 0 bases at V and 1 base at J, leaving 1 base unmatched. This CDR3 is CASSLGGGSYEQYF. CDR3 nucleotide sequence: TGTGCCAGCAGCTTGGGCGGGGGATCCTACGAGCAGTACTTC.

The J gene is TRBJ1-4, the V gene TRBV30; no definite D call. The germline V and J ends were trimmed by 7 bases and 4 bases, with 16 bases remaining between them. CDR3 length: 14 amino acids. The germline gives CDR1 GTSNPN, CDR2 SVGIG (reference sequence). As DNA, the CDR3 is TGTGCCTCCGGAGGGAAACAGCTTAATGAAAAACTGTTTTTT. This encodes CASGGKQLNEKLFF.